Listed here are 21 T cell receptor beta chains from one sample, sequenced in a study of blood T cell repertoires in COVID-19. The assay was immunoSEQ multiplex PCR, and TCRdb's table has in-frame clones only and misses some. The data show 170,000 or so clones, approximately 86% seen once. Material: peripheral blood. The receptors stem from a man aged 60 to 69 with COVID-19, enrolled during active disease.

The chain recombines TRBV5-5 with TRBJ2-7; 10 bases line up with TRBD2. The J segment lost 4 bases and the V segment lost 4 bases, leaving 5 bases of the junction unmatched. Germline V gene data show CDR1 as SGHKS and CDR2 as YYEKEE (reference sequence). This CDR3 region has 14 residues. The CDR3 nucleotides read TGTGCCAGCAGCCAGACTAGCGGGCGATACGAGCAGTACTTC. It is translated as CASSQTSGRYEQYF. Based on the CDR3 plus reference TRBV5-5 and TRBJ2-7, the full variable domain is DAGVTQSPTHLIKTRGQQVTLRCSPISGHKSVSWYQQVLGQGPQFIFQYYEKEERGRGNFPDRFSARQFPNYSSELNVNALLLGDSALYLCASSQTSGRYEQYFGPGTRLTVT.

The rearrangement joins TRBV9 to TRBJ1-2; 7 bases line up with TRBD1. V was pared by 3 bases and J by 4 bases, with 6 bases of the junction left unmatched. The CDR3 has 14 amino acids. Germline V lookup: CDR1 SGDLS, CDR2 YYNGEE. The CDR3 sequence is CASSAGQPIYGYTF. The CDR3 bases are TGTGCCAGCAGCGCGGGACAGCCTATCTATGGCTACACCTTC.

CDR3 protein: CASSYSGQGSQPQHF. The CDR3 DNA reads as TGTGCCAGCAGTTACTCTGGGCAGGGTAGTCAGCCCCAGCATTTT. This chain joins TRBV6-5 and TRBJ1-5; TRBD1 is a possible D gene (5 bases). The CDR3 covers 15 residues. The V end was cut by 0 bases, the J end by 6 bases, with 12 bases between. Germline assignment: CDR1 MNHEY and CDR2 SVGAGI.

The rearrangement joins TRBV7-2 to TRBJ1-1; a possible D gene is TRBD1 (6 bases). V was cut by 3 bases and J by 8 bases, with 13 bases left in between. This CDR3 is built from 13 residues. Germline V gives CDR1 SGHTA, CDR2 FQGNSA. CDR3 nucleotide sequence: TGTGCCAGCAGCTTTCGGACAGAAACCGAAGCTTTCTTT. It yields the protein CASSFRTETEAFF.

This chain uses TRBV27 with TRBJ2-1, with 9 bases aligning to TRBD2. The CDR3 length is 16 residues. The ends lost 7 bases at V and 4 bases at J; junction bases unmatched: 11. Per the germline V gene, CDR1 is MNHEY and CDR2 is SMNVEV (reference sequence). The CDR3 bases are TGTGCCAGCACCCGACTAAGAAGCGGGGGGTACAATGAGCAGTTCTTC. It codes for CASTRLRSGGYNEQFF.

CDR3 sequence reads: CASSDTGGGAHEQYF. CDR3 in DNA: TGTGCCAGCAGTGACACGGGAGGAGGAGCACACGAGCAGTACTTC. The V and J genes are TRBV6-4 and TRBJ2-7; 7 nucleotides line up with TRBD2. Per germline, CDR1 MRHNA and CDR2 SNTAGT. This CDR3 comprises 15 residues. The V gene end was trimmed by 2 bases and the J gene end by 5 bases; junction bases not matched to a gene: 9.

This rearrangement joins TRBV6-5 to TRBJ1-1; 7 bases are shared with TRBD1. The CDR3 has 15 residues. Losses at the gene ends were 7 bases for V and 0 bases for J; bases not matched to a gene: 8. Germline V gene sequence: CDR1 MNHEY, CDR2 SVGAGI. Here the CDR3 DNA reads TGTGCCAGCATCCGGGACAGAATCTTGAACACTGAAGCTTTCTTT. It codes for CASIRDRILNTEAFF.

The table lists this clone with a few counts. This sequence joins TRBV18 and TRBJ1-1, with TRBD1 as a possible D gene (6 bases). The CDR3 totals 18 residues. Trimming pared 3 bases from V and 1 base from J, leaving 21 bases between. CDR1 is KGHSH, CDR2 LQKENI, per germline. The CDR3 DNA follows: TGTGCCAGCTCACCGCTGGGACACCCCGTAGTTTGGAACACTGAAGCTTTCTTT. This encodes CASSPLGHPVVWNTEAFF. Full variable domain (rest looked up from reference TRBV18 and TRBJ1-1): NAGVMQNPRHLVRRRGQEARLRCSPMKGHSHVYWYRQLPEEGLKFMVYLQKENIIDESGMPKERFSAEFPKEGPSILRIQQVVRGDSAAYFCASSPLGHPVVWNTEAFFGQGTRLTVV.

The CDR3 bases are TGTGCCAGCAGTTCACAGTACTCCTACGAGCAGTACTTC. Translated: CASSSQYSYEQYF. The chain uses TRBV27 and TRBJ2-7; no definite D call. V lost 4 bases and J lost 0, with 7 bases in between. CDR1 and CDR2 (germline): MNHEY, SMNVEV (reference sequence). The CDR3 is made up of 13 amino acids.

This chain connects TRBV6-9 to TRBJ2-5, with 13 positions matching TRBD2. V lost 8 bases, J lost 5 bases, and 5 bases stayed unmatched. Germline V gives CDR1 MNHGY, CDR2 SVAAGI. CDR3 length: 14 amino acids. The CDR3 is CASRTSGGKETQYF. CDR3 sequence (DNA): TGTGCCAGCCGGACTAGCGGGGGTAAGGAGACCCAGTACTTC.

CDR3 sequence reads: CASSVITGGDTEAFF. Here the CDR3 DNA reads TGTGCCAGCAGCGTAATAACAGGGGGAGACACTGAAGCTTTCTTT. V is TRBV9 and J is TRBJ1-1, with 8 nucleotides matching TRBD1. This CDR3 spans 15 amino acids. V gave up 1 base and J gave up 3 bases; unmatched junction bases: 5. The V gene's germline CDR1 is SGDLS and CDR2 YYNGEE. Full variable domain (remainder filled in from reference TRBV9 and TRBJ1-1): DSGVTQTPKHLITATGQRVTLRCSPRSGDLSVYWYQQSLDQGLQFLIQYYNGEERAKGNILERFSAQQFPDLHSELNLSSLELGDSALYFCASSVITGGDTEAFFGQGTRLTVV.

The gene calls are TRBV19 and TRBJ2-3; D is perhaps TRBD2 (5 bases). The CDR3 contains 14 residues. Trimming shortened V by 6 bases and J by 1 base, and 11 bases separated the two germline ends. The V gene's germline CDR1 is LNHDA and CDR2 SQIVND (reference sequence). The CDR3 protein is CASSRGTGTDTQYF. CDR3 coding DNA: TGTGCCAGTAGCCGGGGTACGGGCACAGATACGCAGTATTTT. Supplemented by reference TRBV19 and TRBJ2-3, the full variable domain reads DGGITQSPKYLFRKEGQNVTLSCEQNLNHDAMYWYRQDPGQGLRLIYYSQIVNDFQKGDIAEGYSVSREKKESFPLTVTSAQKNPTAFYLCASSRGTGTDTQYFGPGTRLTVL.

The chain uses TRBV19 and TRBJ2-3, with no clear D. Trimming pared 1 base from V and 2 bases from J, leaving 10 bases between. The length of the CDR3 is 15 residues. Germline V gene data show CDR1 as LNHDA and CDR2 as SQIVND (reference sequence). The chain's CDR3 is CASSIGGSTTDTQYF. CDR3 nucleotide sequence: TGTGCCAGTAGTATAGGCGGCAGCACCACAGATACGCAGTATTTT.

The chain is built from TRBV24-1 and TRBJ1-2; D gene uncertain. CDR3 length: 13 residues. The V end lost 8 bases, the J end lost 5 bases, and 14 bases lay between the germline ends. Germline V gene sequence: CDR1 KGHDR, CDR2 SFDVKD. The CDR3 protein is CATIGRDPYGYTF. CDR3 coding DNA: TGTGCCACCATTGGGAGAGACCCATATGGCTACACCTTC.

The chain employs TRBV9 and TRBJ1-2; D not certain. V lost 4 bases and J 4 bases, leaving 20 bases between the germline ends. The CDR3 runs 16 residues. Germline V gene data show CDR1 as SGDLS and CDR2 as YYNGEE. The CDR3 sequence: CASSSSTLQNRYGYTF. CDR3 bases: TGTGCCAGCAGCTCATCAACCCTACAGAATCGCTATGGCTACACCTTC.

The chain combines TRBV11-1 with TRBJ1-1, with D maybe TRBD1 (5 bases). CDR3 length: 14 amino acids. Per germline, CDR1 SGHAT and CDR2 FQDESV (reference sequence). Trimming left V 5 bases short and J 1 base short, with 11 bases between. CDR3 sequence (DNA): TGTGCCAGCAGCGCCCTGGGGGGGAACACTGAAGCTTTCTTT. It is translated as CASSALGGNTEAFF.

This clone was counted a few times. The V call is TRBV18, the J call TRBJ2-7, with 10 nucleotides matching TRBD2. With 2 bases clipped from V and 0 bases from J, the junction kept 4 bases outside the gene matches. Germline values: CDR1 KGHSH, CDR2 LQKENI. This CDR3 spans 16 amino acids. The DNA for the CDR3 is TGTGCCAGCTCACCAAAGCGGGGGGGAAGCTCCTACGAGCAGTACTTC. As protein: CASSPKRGGSSYEQYF.

The gene calls are TRBV9 and TRBJ1-6; D may be TRBD1 (6 bases). Germline V gene sequence: CDR1 SGDLS, CDR2 YYNGEE. This CDR3 has 14 amino acids. V lost 7 bases and J 7 bases, leaving 15 bases between the germline ends. CDR3 amino acids: CASRQARDNSPLHF. CDR3 sequence (DNA): TGTGCCAGCCGACAGGCAAGGGACAATTCACCCCTCCACTTT.

V and J are TRBV11-2 and TRBJ1-1, with 9 bases aligning to TRBD1. Trimming at V came to 5 bases and at J to 7 bases, leaving 5 bases not matched to a gene. The CDR3 runs 13 residues. Germline values: CDR1 SGHAT, CDR2 FQNNGV. CDR3 in amino acids: CASSPTTGGEAFF. CDR3 coding DNA: TGTGCCAGCAGCCCAACGACAGGGGGTGAAGCTTTCTTT.

V is TRBV10-3 and J is TRBJ1-5, with unresolved D. CDR1 is ENHRY and CDR2 is SYGVKD in the germline V gene. The CDR3 runs 14 residues. V was clipped by 3 bases and J by 1 base, with 7 bases between them. The CDR3 DNA follows: TGTGCCATCAGTGAACAAAACAGCAATCAGCCCCAGCATTTT. It specifies CAISEQNSNQPQHF.

The rearrangement links TRBV24-1 to TRBJ1-4, with D possibly being TRBD1 (6 bases). Trimming cost V 5 bases and J 5 bases, with 11 bases left between them. The length of the CDR3 is 14 residues. The germline gives CDR1 KGHDR, CDR2 SFDVKD. The CDR3, as DNA: TGTGCCACCAGTGCAGGGGAAGCAAATGAAAAACTGTTTTTT. This translates into CATSAGEANEKLFF.